The 16 T cell receptor beta chains given below trace back to one sample, sequenced in a study of blood T cell repertoires in COVID-19. Clones were read by immunoSEQ multiplex PCR, and TCRdb kept only the in-frame ones, dropping some. Among 400,000 or so clones listed, around 87% were seen once. The specimen was peripheral blood. Every receptor here comes from a human donor in a cohort sampled during active COVID-19.

V is TRBV19 and J is TRBJ2-1; 10 positions agree with TRBD2. V shed 2 bases and J 3 bases; nucleotides not matched to a gene: 4. Germline V gene sequence: CDR1 LNHDA, CDR2 SQIVND (reference sequence). The CDR3 runs 16 residues. In nucleotides, the CDR3 is TGTGCCAGTAGTATAAGACCTAGCGGGGGCTACAATGAGCAGTTCTTC. Translating gives CASSIRPSGGYNEQFF.

The rearrangement uses TRBV19 and TRBJ2-7; 10 positions match TRBD2. Germline V gene sequence: CDR1 LNHDA, CDR2 SQIVND (reference sequence). Losses at the gene ends were 4 bases for V and 2 bases for J; bases not matched to a gene: 8. The CDR3 sequence is 16 residues long. In DNA form, the CDR3 reads TGTGCCAGTAGTAAGAAGTTACTAGCGGGAACCTACGAGCAGTACTTC. This encodes CASSKKLLAGTYEQYF.

The V and J genes are TRBV10-1 and TRBJ2-3; TRBD1 might be the D (6 bases). Germline assignment: CDR1 WNHNN and CDR2 SYGVQD (reference sequence). Trimming cost V 3 bases and J 2 bases, with 12 bases left between them. This CDR3 comprises 15 residues. In DNA, the CDR3 is TGCGCCAGCAGTGACCGGGCAGGGGACACAGATACGCAGTATTTT. Translated, it gives CASSDRAGDTDTQYF.

The chain is built from TRBV5-1 and TRBJ2-3; 11 positions agree with TRBD1. Looked up from germline, CDR1 is SGHRS and CDR2 is YFSETQ. V shed 4 bases and J 4 bases; nucleotides not matched to a gene: 5. CDR3 length: 15 amino acids. CDR3 nucleotides: TGCGCCAGCAGCAACCGGGACAGGGGGGCAGATACGCAGTATTTT. Protein product: CASSNRDRGADTQYF.

This chain uses TRBV15 with TRBJ2-6; D is unclear. Germline V gene lookup returns CDR1 LNHNV and CDR2 YYDKDF (reference sequence). There are 17 residues in the CDR3. Trimming stripped 0 bases from V and 1 base from J, with 10 bases between. This CDR3 reads CATSRELLRSGANVLTF. CDR3 DNA sequence: TGTGCCACCAGCAGAGAATTGTTGCGGTCTGGGGCCAACGTCCTGACTTTC.

V is TRBV19 and J is TRBJ2-1; D perhaps matches TRBD2 (5 bases). In germline, CDR1 is LNHDA, CDR2 SQIVND (reference sequence). This CDR3 region has 13 residues. Between the trimmed V and J ends, which lost 5 bases and 7 bases, there was a span of 12 bases. CDR3 bases: TGTGCCAGTAGTTTGCCTAGCATAAATGAGCAGTTCTTC. This codes for CASSLPSINEQFF.

This clone has just one count. This rearrangement joins TRBV28 to TRBJ2-3; TRBD2 matches 8 bases. The CDR3 sequence is 16 residues long. Germline V CDR1 and CDR2: MDHEN, SYDVKM. Trimming at V came to 4 bases and at J to 7 bases, leaving 13 bases not matched to a gene. CDR3 DNA: TGTGCCAGCAGTTCCCCCTCGGGAGGGCGCCGAAATACGCAGTATTTT. This translates into CASSSPSGGRRNTQYF.

The V and J genes are TRBV5-1 and TRBJ1-1; D is unresolved. The germline CDR1 and CDR2 sequences are SGHRS and YFSETQ. This CDR3 contains 17 residues. The V end lost 2 bases, the J end lost 1 base, and 18 bases lay between the germline ends. The CDR3 DNA reads TGCGCCAGCAGCTTAACTATTACCGACCGACCGAACACTGAAGCTTTCTTT. This encodes CASSLTITDRPNTEAFF.

The V and J genes are TRBV3-1 (or the pseudogene TRBV3-2) and TRBJ2-5; the D gene is possibly TRBD1 (6 bases). This CDR3 spans 15 amino acids. The V end lost 1 base, the J end lost 5 bases, and 14 bases lay between the germline ends. Germline V gene lookup returns CDR1 LGHDT and CDR2 YNNKEL (reference sequence). CDR3 nucleotides: TGTGCCAGCAGCCAAGTCATCAGGGGTGGGGAGACCCAGTACTTC. Protein: CASSQVIRGGETQYF.

V gene TRBV29-1 combines with J gene TRBJ1-4, with TRBD1 matching 7 bases. Germline values: CDR1 SQVTM, CDR2 ANQGSEA. CDR3 size: 14 residues. The trim removed 7 bases at V and 0 bases at J, leaving 5 bases unmatched. The CDR3 sequence is CSAQTGSTNEKLFF. Here the CDR3 DNA reads TGCAGCGCCCAGACAGGGTCAACTAATGAAAAACTGTTTTTT.

The chain recombines TRBV5-4 with TRBJ1-1, with a possible D match to TRBD1 (5 bases). CDR1 is SGHNT, CDR2 YYREEE, per germline (reference sequence). The CDR3 covers 14 residues. Trimming took 1 base from V and 0 from J, leaving 7 bases between them. The CDR3: CASSLTGVNTEAFF. CDR3 nucleotides: TGTGCCAGCAGCTTGACAGGAGTGAACACTGAAGCTTTCTTT.

This clone showed up just a few times. The chain carries TRBV5-1 and TRBJ1-6; tentative D call: TRBD1 (6 bases). V was clipped by 7 bases and J by 10 bases, with 15 bases between them. Germline V gene lookup returns CDR1 SGHRS and CDR2 YFSETQ. The CDR3 loop spans 13 amino acids. The CDR3 DNA reads TGCGCCAGCCGAACGGCTACAGGGTCACCCCTCCACTTT. Translating gives CASRTATGSPLHF.

The genes are TRBV10-3 and TRBJ2-3; TRBD2 might be the D (7 bases). V was clipped by 6 bases and J by 0 bases, with 22 bases between them. The CDR3 length is 18 residues. Germline V gene lookup returns CDR1 ENHRY and CDR2 SYGVKD. CDR3 DNA: TGTGCCATCAGCCCCCACCCCTTGGGGGGGCCAAGCACAGATACGCAGTATTTT. Protein: CAISPHPLGGPSTDTQYF.

The chain couples TRBV30 to TRBJ2-7; 7 nucleotides align to TRBD2. The V and J ends lost 2 bases and 6 bases, in that order; junction bases with no gene match: 16. CDR1 GTSNPN and CDR2 SVGIG come from the germline V gene (reference sequence). There are 16 residues in the CDR3. CDR3 coding DNA: TGTGCCTGGAGTCCTAGGGGATGGGAGGGCCTCCCCGAGCAGTACTTC. It is translated as CAWSPRGWEGLPEQYF.

The gene calls are TRBV7-9 and TRBJ1-1; D remains ambiguous. This CDR3 is built from 14 residues. The germline CDR1 and CDR2 sequences are SEHNR and FQNEAQ (reference sequence). V was clipped by 7 bases and J by 1 base, with 13 bases between them. Here the CDR3 DNA reads TGTGCCAGCATCCAAGAAACATGGAACACTGAAGCTTTCTTT. Translating gives CASIQETWNTEAFF. Combining the CDR3 with reference TRBV7-9 and TRBJ1-1 gives the whole variable domain DTGVSQNPRHKITKRGQNVTFRCDPISEHNRLYWYRQTLGQGPEFLTYFQNEAQLEKSRLLSDRFSAERPKGSFSTLEIQRTEQGDSAMYLCASIQETWNTEAFFGQGTRLTVV.

The chain uses TRBV21-1 and TRBJ1-2; the table's D call, TRBD1, has no DNA check behind it. TRBV21-1 is a pseudogene segment. CDR3 length: 12 amino acids. The CDR3: CASGLQGKGYTF. In DNA form, the CDR3 reads TGTGCCAGCGGTCTCCAGGGTAAGGGCTACACCTTC.